A selection of T cell receptor beta chains follows, all from one sample in a study of radiation and T cells in renal cell carcinoma. Measured with immunoSEQ multiplex PCR; TCRdb has only the in-frame clones, and not every one. The table has roughly 150,000 clones, approximately 88% seen once. The source material was blood, sampled from a patient whose treatment included radiotherapy and nephrectomy. The receptors here all came from a woman aged 50 to 60 with renal cell carcinoma. CDR3s leave out the opening cysteine and the closing phenylalanine or tryptophan. Each record gives: J gene, V gene, D gene, CDR3 protein. A D gene is named only where the DNA matches it firmly.

>TRBJ1-4|TRBV6-5|.
ASSYGSATNEKLF
>TRBJ1-2|TRBV29-1|TRBD1
SVDARTGRNYGYT
>TRBJ1-5|TRBV27|.
ASSLSSGGVQPQH
>TRBJ1-6|TRBV2|TRBD1
ASTDRVVNSPLH
>TRBJ1-3|TRBV4-3|.
ASSQEWTVLGRLY
>TRBJ2-7|TRBV4-2|.
ASSQEIRDEQY
>TRBJ1-2|TRBV2|TRBD1
ASSRQGSNYGYT
>TRBJ2-2|TRBV7-9|.
ASSFFLGAGELF
>TRBJ2-2|TRBV7-2|.
ASSLRRRENTGELF
>TRBJ2-7|TRBV5-6|.
ASSFYRGGNEQY
>TRBJ1-5|TRBV9|.
ASSFQGNSNQPQH
>TRBJ2-7|TRBV10-2|TRBD2
ASSLGLAGALLYEQY
>TRBJ2-6|TRBV18|.
ASSPGETGANVLT
>TRBJ1-3|TRBV9|TRBD1
ASSGHRGPTAGNTIY
>TRBJ2-1|TRBV11-2|TRBD2
ASSRLAGARREQF
>TRBJ2-1|TRBV29-1|.
SVRFTNEQF
>TRBJ1-2|TRBV6-6|.
ASSYGQPYGYT
>TRBJ2-6|TRBV1|.
TSSQEKWGTGFSWANVLT
>TRBJ1-2|TRBV6-1|.
ASRGSNYGYT
>TRBJ2-2|TRBV6-5|TRBD2
ASRREGGSTGELF
>TRBJ1-1|TRBV5-1|TRBD1
ASSHSRGDTEAF
>TRBJ2-2|TRBV10-3|.
ATWRGVNTGELF
>TRBJ2-5|TRBV5-1|TRBD2
ASRTSGVETQY